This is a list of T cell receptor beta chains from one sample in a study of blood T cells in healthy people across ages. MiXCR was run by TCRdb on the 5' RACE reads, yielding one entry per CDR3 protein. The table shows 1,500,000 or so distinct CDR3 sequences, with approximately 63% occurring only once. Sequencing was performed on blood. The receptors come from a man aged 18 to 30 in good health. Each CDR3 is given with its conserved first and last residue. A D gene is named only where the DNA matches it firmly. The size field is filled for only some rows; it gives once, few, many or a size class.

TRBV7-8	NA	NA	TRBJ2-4	CASSLGAVAKNIQYF	TGTGCCAGCAGCTTAGGCGCGGTAGCCAAAAACATTCAGTACTTC
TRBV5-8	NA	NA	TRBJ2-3	CASSFGSRSYTDTQYF	TGTGCCAGCAGCTTTGGATCGCGGAGCTACACAGATACGCAGTATTTT
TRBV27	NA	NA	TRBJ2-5	CASSLFGKEAQYF	TGTGCCAGCAGTTTATTTGGAAAAGAGGCCCAGTACTTC
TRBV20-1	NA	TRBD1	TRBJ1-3	CSARHRGSGNTIYF	TGCAGTGCTAGGCACAGGGGCTCTGGAAACACCATATATTTT
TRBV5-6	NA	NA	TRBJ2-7	CASSLETHSYEQYF	TGTGCCAGCAGCTTAGAGACCCACTCCTACGAGCAGTACTTC
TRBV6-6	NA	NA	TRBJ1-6	CASSREVPSPLHF	TGTGCCAGCAGTCGGGAGGTGCCTTCACCACTCCACTTT
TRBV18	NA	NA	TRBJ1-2	CASSPDEGMRYGYTF	TGTGCCAGCTCACCAGACGAGGGGATGCGGTATGGCTACACCTTC
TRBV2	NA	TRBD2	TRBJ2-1	CASRAGGQGFDEQFF	TGTGCCAGCAGGGCGGGAGGCCAGGGTTTCGATGAGCAGTTCTTC
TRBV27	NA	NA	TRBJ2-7	CASSLRNGASYEQYF	TGTGCCAGCAGTTTAAGAAACGGAGCCTCCTACGAGCAGTACTTC
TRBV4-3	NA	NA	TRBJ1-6	CASSQERRTPLHF	TGCGCCAGCAGCCAAGAGAGGCGGACACCCCTCCACTTT
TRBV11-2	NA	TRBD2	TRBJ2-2	CASSLAPGLAATGELFF	TGTGCCAGCAGCTTAGCACCCGGACTAGCGGCGACCGGGGAGCTGTTTTTT
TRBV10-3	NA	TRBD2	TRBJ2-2	CAIRRASGMDTGELFF	TGTGCCATCAGAAGGGCTAGCGGAATGGACACCGGGGAGCTGTTTTTT
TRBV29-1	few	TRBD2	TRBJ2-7	CSVRERLAGEDEQYF	TGCAGCGTAAGAGAGCGACTAGCGGGGGAAGACGAGCAGTACTTC
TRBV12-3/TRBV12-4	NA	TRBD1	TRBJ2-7	CASSRGTGASYEQYF	TGTGCCAGCAGTCGTGGGACAGGGGCGTCCTACGAGCAGTACTTC
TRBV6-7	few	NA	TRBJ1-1	CASTPGVNTEAFF	TGTGCCAGCACTCCCGGGGTGAACACTGAAGCTTTCTTT
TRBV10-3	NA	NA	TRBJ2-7	CAISEKAGLAYEQYF	TGTGCCATCAGTGAGAAGGCAGGGCTGGCCTACGAGCAGTACTTC